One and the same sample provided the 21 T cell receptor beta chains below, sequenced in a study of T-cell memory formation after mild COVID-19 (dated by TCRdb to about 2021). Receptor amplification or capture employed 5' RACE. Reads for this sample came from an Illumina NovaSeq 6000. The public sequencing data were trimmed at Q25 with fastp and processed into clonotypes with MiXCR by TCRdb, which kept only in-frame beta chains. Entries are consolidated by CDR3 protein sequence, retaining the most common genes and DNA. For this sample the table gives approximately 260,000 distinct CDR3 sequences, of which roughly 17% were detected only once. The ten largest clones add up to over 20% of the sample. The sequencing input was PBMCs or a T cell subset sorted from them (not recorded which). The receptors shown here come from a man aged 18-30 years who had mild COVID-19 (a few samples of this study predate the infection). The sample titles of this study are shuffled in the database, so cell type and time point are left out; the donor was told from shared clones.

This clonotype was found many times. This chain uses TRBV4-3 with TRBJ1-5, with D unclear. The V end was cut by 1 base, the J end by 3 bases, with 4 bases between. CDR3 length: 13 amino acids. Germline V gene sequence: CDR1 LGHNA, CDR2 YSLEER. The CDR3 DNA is TGCGCCAGCAGCCAAGTCGTCAATCAGCCCCAGCATTTT. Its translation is CASSQVVNQPQHF.

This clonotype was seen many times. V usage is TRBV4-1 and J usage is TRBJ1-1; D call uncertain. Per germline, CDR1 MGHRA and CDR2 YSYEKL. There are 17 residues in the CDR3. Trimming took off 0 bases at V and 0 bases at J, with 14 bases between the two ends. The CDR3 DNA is TGCGCCAGCAGCCAAGATCCGAACAGCGATATGAACACTGAAGCTTTCTTT. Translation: CASSQDPNSDMNTEAFF.

The DNA of the CDR3 is TGTGCCAGCAGCTCACCGGGGACTAGCGGGGGCCACAGCACAGATACGCAGTATTTT. Translating it yields CASSSPGTSGGHSTDTQYF. The J gene is TRBJ2-3, the V gene TRBV7-3; 14 bases are shared with TRBD2. Per germline, CDR1 SGHTA and CDR2 FQGTGA. Trimming removed 4 bases from V and 0 bases from J; junction bases left unmatched: 9. The CDR3 extends over 19 amino acids.

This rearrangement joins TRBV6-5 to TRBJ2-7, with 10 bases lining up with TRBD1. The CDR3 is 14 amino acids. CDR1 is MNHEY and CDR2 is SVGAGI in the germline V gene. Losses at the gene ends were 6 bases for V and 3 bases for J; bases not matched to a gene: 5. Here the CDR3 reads CASRRGQGVYEQYF. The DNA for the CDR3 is TGTGCCAGCAGAAGAGGACAGGGGGTCTACGAGCAGTACTTC.

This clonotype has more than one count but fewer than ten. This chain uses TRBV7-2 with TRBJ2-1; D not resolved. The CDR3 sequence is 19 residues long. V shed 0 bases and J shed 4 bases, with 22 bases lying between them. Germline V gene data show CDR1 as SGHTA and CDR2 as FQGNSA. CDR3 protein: CASSLAVSFSENGYNEQFF. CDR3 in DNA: TGTGCCAGCAGCTTAGCTGTGAGTTTTTCGGAGAATGGATACAATGAGCAGTTCTTC.

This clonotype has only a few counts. The CDR3 protein is CASSLFLLGQPNEKLFF. CDR3 DNA: TGTGCCAGCAGCTTATTCCTCCTGGGGCAGCCTAATGAAAAACTGTTTTTT. The J gene is TRBJ1-4, the V gene TRBV7-8, with TRBD1 as a possible D gene (5 bases). Germline CDR1 reads SGHVS; CDR2 reads FQNEAQ. The CDR3 consists of 17 residues. V was pared by 2 bases and J by 3 bases, with 16 bases between.

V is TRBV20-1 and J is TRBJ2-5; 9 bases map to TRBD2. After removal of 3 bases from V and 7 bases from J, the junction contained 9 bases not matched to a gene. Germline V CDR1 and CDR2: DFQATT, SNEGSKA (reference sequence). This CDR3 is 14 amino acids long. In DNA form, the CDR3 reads TGCAGTGCTAGCCCGGCGGGGGGGTTAGGGACCCAGTACTTC. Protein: CSASPAGGLGTQYF.

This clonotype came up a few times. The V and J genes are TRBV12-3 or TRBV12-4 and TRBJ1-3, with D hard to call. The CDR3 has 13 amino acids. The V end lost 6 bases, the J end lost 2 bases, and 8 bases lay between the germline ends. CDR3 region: CASSEHTGNTIYF. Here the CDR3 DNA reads TGTGCCAGCAGCGAACACACTGGAAACACCATATATTTT.

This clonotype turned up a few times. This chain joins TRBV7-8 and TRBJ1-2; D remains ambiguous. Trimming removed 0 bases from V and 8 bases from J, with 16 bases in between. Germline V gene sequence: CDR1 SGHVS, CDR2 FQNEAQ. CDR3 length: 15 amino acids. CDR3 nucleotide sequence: TGTGCCAGCAGCTTAGCAGGCGTCCCCAGAACGGGCTACACCTTC. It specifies CASSLAGVPRTGYTF. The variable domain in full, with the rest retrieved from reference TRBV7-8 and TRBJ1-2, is GAGVSQSPRYKVAKRGQDVALRCDPISGHVSLFWYQQALGQGPEFLTYFQNEAQLDKSGLPSDRFFAERPEGSVSTLKIQRTQQEDSAVYLCASSLAGVPRTGYTFGSGTRLTVV.

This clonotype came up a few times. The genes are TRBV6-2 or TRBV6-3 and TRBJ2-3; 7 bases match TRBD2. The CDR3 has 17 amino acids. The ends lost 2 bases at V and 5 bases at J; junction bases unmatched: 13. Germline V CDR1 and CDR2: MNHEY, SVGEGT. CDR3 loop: CASSYGTGRGWEDTQYF. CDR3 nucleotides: TGTGCCAGCAGTTACGGGACTGGGAGGGGCTGGGAAGATACGCAGTATTTT.

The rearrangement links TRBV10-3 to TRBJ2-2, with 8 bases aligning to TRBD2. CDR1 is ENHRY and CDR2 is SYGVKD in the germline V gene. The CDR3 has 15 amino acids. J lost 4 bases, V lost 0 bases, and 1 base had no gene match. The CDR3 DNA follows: TGTGCCATCAGTGAGTCCGGGACTAGCACCGGGGAGCTGTTTTTT. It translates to CAISESGTSTGELFF.

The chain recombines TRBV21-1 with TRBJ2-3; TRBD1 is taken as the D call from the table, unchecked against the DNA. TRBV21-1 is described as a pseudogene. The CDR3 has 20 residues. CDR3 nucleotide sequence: TGTGCCAGCAGCAAAGGGCGGGACAGGGCGAAGGTGGTAAGCACAGATACGCAGTATTTT. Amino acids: CASSKGRDRAKVVSTDTQYF.

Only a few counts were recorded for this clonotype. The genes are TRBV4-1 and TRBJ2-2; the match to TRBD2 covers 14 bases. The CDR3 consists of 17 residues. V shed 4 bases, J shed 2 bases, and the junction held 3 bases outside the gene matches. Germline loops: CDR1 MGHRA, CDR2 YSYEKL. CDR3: CASSLGLAGVNTGELFF. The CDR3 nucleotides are TGCGCCAGCAGCCTGGGACTAGCGGGGGTTAACACCGGGGAGCTGTTTTTT.

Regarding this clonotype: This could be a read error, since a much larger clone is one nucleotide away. CDR3 sequence reads: CASSFGDNQPQHF. CDR3 DNA sequence: TGTGCCAGCAGTTTCGGGGACAATCAGCCCCAGCATTTT. V usage is TRBV27 and J usage is TRBJ1-5; no reliable D call. With 3 bases removed from V and 3 bases from J, the gap between germline ends came to 6 bases. The CDR3 is made up of 13 amino acids. The germline V gene encodes CDR1 MNHEY and CDR2 SMNVEV (reference sequence).

In nucleotides, the CDR3 is TGCAGTGCTAGCTCCGCCCATAGTATCGGCAAAAATTCACCCCTCCACTTT. It yields the protein CSASSAHSIGKNSPLHF. This sequence joins TRBV20-1 and TRBJ1-6; D not resolved. This CDR3 is built from 17 residues. Germline V gene lookup returns CDR1 DFQATT and CDR2 SNEGSKA (reference sequence). The V end was cut by 3 bases, the J end by 7 bases, with 22 bases between.

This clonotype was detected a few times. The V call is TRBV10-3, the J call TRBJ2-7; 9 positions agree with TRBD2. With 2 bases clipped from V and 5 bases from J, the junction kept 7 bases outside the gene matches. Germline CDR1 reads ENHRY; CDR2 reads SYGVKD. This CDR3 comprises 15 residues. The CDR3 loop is CAISEVAVAGDEQYF. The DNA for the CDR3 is TGTGCCATCAGTGAGGTCGCGGTAGCGGGGGACGAGCAGTACTTC.

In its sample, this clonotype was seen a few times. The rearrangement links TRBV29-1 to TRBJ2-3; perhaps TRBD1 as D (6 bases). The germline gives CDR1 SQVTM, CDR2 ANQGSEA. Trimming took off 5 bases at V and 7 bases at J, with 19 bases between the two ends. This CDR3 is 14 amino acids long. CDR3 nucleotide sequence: TGCAGCGTTCTAAACTCGGGGACACCCAATACGCAGTATTTT. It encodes CSVLNSGTPNTQYF.

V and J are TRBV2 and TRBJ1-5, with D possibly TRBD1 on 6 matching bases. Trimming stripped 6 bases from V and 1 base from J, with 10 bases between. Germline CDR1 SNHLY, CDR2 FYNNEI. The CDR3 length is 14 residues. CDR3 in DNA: TGTGCCAGCAGAGTAGGGGGAAGCAATCAGCCCCAGCATTTT. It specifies CASRVGGSNQPQHF.

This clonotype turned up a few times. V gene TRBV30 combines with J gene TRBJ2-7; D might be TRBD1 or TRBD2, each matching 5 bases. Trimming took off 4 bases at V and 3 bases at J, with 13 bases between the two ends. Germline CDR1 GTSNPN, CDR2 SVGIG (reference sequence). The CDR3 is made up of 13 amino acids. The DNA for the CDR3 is TGTGCCTGGATGAACCGGGACGTCTACGAGCAGTACTTC. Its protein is CAWMNRDVYEQYF.

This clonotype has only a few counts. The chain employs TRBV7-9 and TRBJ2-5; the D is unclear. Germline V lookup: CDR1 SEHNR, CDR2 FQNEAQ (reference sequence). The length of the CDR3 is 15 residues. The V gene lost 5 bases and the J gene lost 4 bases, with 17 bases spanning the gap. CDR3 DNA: TGTGCCAGCAGCCTAGTCGGCAGTCCTGGAGAGACCCAGTACTTC. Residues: CASSLVGSPGETQYF.

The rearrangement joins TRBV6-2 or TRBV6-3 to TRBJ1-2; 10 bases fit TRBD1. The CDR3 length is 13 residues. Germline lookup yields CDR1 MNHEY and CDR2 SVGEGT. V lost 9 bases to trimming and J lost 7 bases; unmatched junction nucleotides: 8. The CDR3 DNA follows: TGTGCCAGTATTGGGACAGGGGCCCGTGGCTACACCTTC. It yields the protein CASIGTGARGYTF.